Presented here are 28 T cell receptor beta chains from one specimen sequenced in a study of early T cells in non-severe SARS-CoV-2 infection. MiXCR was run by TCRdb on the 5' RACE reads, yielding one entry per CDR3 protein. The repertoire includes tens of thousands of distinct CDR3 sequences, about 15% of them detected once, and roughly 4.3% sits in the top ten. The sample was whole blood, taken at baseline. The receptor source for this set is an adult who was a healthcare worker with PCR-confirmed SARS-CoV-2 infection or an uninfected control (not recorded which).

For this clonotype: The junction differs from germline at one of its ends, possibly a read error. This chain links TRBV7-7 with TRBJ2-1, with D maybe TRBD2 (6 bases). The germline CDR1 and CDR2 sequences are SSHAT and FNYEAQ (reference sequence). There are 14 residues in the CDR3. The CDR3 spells CASSLAEGYNEQFF. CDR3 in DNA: TGTGCTAGCAGCTTAGCGGAAGGCTACAATGAGCAGTTCTTC.

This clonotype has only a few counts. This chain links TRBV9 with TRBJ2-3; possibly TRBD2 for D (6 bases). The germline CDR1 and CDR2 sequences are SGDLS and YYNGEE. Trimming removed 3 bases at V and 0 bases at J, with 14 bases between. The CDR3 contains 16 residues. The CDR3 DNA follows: TGTGCCAGCAGCGCTGGCGGGACTTCTAGCACAGATACGCAGTATTTT. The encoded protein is CASSAGGTSSTDTQYF. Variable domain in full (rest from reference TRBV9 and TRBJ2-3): DSGVTQTPKHLITATGQRVTLRCSPRSGDLSVYWYQQSLDQGLQFLIQYYNGEERAKGNILERFSAQQFPDLHSELNLSSLELGDSALYFCASSAGGTSSTDTQYFGPGTRLTVL.

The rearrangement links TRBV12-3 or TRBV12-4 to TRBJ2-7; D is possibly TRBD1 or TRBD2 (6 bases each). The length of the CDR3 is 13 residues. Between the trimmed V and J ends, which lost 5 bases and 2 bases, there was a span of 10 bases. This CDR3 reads CASSPRGPYEQYF. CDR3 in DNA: TGTGCCAGCAGTCCCCGGGGGCCCTACGAGCAGTACTTC.

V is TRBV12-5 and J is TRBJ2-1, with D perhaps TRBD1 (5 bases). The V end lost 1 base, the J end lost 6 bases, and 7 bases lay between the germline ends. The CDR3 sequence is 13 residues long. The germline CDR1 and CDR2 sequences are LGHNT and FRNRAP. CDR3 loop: CASGLGQLNEQFF. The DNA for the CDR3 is TGTGCTAGTGGTTTGGGACAGCTCAATGAGCAGTTCTTC.

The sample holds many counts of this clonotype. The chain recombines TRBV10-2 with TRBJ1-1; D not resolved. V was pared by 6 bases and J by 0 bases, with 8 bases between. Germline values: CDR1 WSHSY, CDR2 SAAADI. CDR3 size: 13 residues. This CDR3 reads CASRKTVNTEAFF. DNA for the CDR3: TGCGCCAGCAGGAAGACGGTGAACACTGAAGCTTTCTTT.

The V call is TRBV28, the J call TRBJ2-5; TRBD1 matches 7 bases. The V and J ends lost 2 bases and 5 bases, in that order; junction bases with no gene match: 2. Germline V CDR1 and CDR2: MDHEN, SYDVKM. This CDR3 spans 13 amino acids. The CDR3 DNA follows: TGTGCCAGCAGTTTACAGGGGGAGGAGACCCAGTACTTC. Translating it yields CASSLQGEETQYF.

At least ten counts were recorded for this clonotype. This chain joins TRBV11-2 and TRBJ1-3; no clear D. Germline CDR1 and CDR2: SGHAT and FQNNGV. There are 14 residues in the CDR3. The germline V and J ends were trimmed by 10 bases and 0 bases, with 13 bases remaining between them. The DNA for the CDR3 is TGTGCCACTAGTTTCCGCAACTCTGGAAACACCATATATTTT. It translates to CATSFRNSGNTIYF.

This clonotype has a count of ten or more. The CDR3 loop is CASNRGSGRDQPQHF. Written as DNA, the CDR3 is TGTGCCAGCAACAGGGGTTCCGGAAGGGATCAGCCCCAGCATTTT. The chain links TRBV28 to TRBJ1-5, with 7 bases aligning to TRBD1. Germline assignment: CDR1 MDHEN and CDR2 SYDVKM. The CDR3 is made up of 15 amino acids. The ends lost 7 bases at V and 5 bases at J; junction bases unmatched: 11.

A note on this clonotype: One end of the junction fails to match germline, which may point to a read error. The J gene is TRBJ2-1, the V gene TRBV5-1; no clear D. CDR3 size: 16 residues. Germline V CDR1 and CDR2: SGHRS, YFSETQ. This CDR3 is CVSSLAGGSVGNEQFF. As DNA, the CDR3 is TGCGTCAGCAGCTTGGCAGGCGGTAGTGTTGGGAATGAGCAGTTCTTC.

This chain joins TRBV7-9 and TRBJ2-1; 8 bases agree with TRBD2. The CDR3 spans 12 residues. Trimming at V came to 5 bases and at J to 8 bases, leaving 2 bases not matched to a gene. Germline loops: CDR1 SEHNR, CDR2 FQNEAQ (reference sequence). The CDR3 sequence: CASSTSGDEQFF. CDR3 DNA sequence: TGTGCCAGCAGCACTAGCGGTGATGAGCAGTTCTTC.

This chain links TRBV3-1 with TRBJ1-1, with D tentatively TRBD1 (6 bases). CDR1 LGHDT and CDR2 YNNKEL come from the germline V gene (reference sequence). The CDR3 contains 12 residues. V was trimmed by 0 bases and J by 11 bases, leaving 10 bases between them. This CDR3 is CASSQDKRGAFF. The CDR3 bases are TGTGCCAGCAGCCAAGATAAGAGGGGGGCTTTCTTT.

Here the CDR3 reads CASSELLAPSYEQYF. In DNA, the CDR3 is TGTGCCAGCAGTGAACTCCTAGCGCCATCCTACGAGCAGTACTTC. The chain uses TRBV6-1 and TRBJ2-7; D perhaps matches TRBD2 (6 bases). The CDR3 is 15 residues long. V dropped 2 bases and J dropped 1 base, with 12 bases sitting between them. Germline V gives CDR1 MNHNS, CDR2 SASEGT.

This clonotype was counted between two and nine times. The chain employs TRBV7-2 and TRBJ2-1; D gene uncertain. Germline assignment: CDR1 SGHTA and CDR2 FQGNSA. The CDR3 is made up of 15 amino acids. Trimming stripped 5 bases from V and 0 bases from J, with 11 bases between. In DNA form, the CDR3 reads TGTGCCAGCAGCAACGCTTTCAGCTCCTACAATGAGCAGTTCTTC. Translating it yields CASSNAFSSYNEQFF.

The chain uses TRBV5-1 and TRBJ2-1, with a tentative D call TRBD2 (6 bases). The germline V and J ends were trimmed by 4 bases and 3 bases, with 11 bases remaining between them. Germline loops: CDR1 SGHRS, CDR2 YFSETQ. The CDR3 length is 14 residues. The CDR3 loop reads CASSRAGLYNEQFF. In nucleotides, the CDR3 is TGCGCCAGCAGCAGGGCGGGACTCTACAATGAGCAGTTCTTC.

The CDR3, as DNA: TGCAGTGCTGGGGGCGGGACGAGAGGGTTCTTC. Protein: CSAGGGTRGFF. This chain links TRBV20-1 with TRBJ2-1; D tentatively fits TRBD1 or TRBD2 (6 bases each). Germline V gives CDR1 DFQATT, CDR2 SNEGSKA (reference sequence). V shed 5 bases and J shed 15 bases, with 17 bases lying between them. CDR3 length: 11 residues.

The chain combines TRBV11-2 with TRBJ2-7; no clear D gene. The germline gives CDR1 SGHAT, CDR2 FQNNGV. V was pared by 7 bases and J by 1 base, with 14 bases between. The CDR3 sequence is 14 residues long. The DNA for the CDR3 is TGTGCCAGCACCTCCGTCGTCAGATCCTACGAGCAGTACTTC. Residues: CASTSVVRSYEQYF.

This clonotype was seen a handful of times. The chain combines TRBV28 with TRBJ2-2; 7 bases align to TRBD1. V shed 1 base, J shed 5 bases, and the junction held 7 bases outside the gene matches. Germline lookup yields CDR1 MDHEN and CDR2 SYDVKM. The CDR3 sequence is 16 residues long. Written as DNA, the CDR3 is TGTGCCAGCAGTTTATTCTCCGACAGGGAAACCGGGGAGCTGTTTTTT. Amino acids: CASSLFSDRETGELFF.

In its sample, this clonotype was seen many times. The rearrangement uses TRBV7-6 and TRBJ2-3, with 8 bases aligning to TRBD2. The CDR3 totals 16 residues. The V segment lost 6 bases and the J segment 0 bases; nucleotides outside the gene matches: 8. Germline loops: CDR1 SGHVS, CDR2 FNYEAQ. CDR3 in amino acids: CASSSRSGVSTDTQYF. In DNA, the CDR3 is TGTGCCAGCAGTTCTCGTAGCGGGGTGAGCACAGATACGCAGTATTTT.

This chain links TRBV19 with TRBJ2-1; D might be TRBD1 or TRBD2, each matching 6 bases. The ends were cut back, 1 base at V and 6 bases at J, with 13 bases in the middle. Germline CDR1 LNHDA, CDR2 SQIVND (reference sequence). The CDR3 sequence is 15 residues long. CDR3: CASSIVGGTINEQFF. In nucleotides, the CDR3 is TGTGCCAGTAGTATAGTGGGCGGGACAATCAATGAGCAGTTCTTC.

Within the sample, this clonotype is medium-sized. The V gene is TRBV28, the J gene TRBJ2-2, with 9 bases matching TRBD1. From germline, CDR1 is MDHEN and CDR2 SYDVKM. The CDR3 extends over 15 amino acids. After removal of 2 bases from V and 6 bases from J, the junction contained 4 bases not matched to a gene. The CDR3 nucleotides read TGTGCCAGCAGTTTAACAGGGGGCGCATCCGGGGAGCTGTTTTTT. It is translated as CASSLTGGASGELFF.

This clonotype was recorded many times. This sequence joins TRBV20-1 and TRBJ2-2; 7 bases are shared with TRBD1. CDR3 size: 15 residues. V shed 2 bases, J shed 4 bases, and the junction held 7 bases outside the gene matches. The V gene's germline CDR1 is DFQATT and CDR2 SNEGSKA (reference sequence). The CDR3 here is CSARPTGLSTGELFF. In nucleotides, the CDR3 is TGCAGTGCTAGACCGACAGGGCTGAGCACCGGGGAGCTGTTTTTT.

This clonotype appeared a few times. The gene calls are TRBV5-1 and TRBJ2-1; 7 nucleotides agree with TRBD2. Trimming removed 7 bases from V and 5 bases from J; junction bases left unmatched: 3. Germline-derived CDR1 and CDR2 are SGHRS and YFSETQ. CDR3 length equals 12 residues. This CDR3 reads CASGRVNNEQFF. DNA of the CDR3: TGCGCCAGCGGGAGGGTAAACAATGAGCAGTTCTTC.

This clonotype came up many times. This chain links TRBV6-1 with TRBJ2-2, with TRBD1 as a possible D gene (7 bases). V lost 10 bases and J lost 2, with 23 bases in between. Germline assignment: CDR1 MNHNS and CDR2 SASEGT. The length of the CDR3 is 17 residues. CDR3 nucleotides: TGTGCCACCGGAGGGGGCCGAGTCCAAAGCAACACCGGGGAGCTGTTTTTT. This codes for CATGGGRVQSNTGELFF.

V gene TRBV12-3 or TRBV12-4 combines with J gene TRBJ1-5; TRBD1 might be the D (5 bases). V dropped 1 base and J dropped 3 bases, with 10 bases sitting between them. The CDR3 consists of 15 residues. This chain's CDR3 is CASSLGQLYNQPQHF. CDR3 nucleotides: TGTGCCAGCAGTTTAGGACAGCTTTACAATCAGCCCCAGCATTTT.

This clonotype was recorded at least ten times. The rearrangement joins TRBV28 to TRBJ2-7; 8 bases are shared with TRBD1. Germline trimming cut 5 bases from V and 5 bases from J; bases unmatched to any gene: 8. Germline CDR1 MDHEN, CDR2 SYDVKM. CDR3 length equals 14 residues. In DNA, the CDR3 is TGTGCCAGCAGTACTCTTGAGGACAGGGACGAGCAGTACTTC. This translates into CASSTLEDRDEQYF.

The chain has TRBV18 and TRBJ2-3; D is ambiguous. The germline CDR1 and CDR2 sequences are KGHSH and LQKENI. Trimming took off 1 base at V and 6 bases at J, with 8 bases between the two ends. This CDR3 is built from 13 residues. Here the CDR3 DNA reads TGTGCCAGCTCACCACTCTACTTGGATACGCAGTATTTT. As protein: CASSPLYLDTQYF.

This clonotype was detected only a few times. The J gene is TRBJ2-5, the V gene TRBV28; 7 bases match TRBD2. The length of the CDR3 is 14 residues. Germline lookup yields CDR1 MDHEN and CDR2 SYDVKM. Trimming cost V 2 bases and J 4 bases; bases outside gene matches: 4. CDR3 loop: CASSLPGGPETQYF. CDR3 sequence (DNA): TGTGCCAGCAGTTTACCGGGAGGACCAGAGACCCAGTACTTC.

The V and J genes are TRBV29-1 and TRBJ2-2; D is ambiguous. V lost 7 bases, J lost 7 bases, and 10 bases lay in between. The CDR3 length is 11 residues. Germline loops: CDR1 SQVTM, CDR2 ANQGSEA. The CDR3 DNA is TGCAGCGCATGGGTTGGCGGGGAGCTGTTTTTT. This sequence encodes CSAWVGGELFF.